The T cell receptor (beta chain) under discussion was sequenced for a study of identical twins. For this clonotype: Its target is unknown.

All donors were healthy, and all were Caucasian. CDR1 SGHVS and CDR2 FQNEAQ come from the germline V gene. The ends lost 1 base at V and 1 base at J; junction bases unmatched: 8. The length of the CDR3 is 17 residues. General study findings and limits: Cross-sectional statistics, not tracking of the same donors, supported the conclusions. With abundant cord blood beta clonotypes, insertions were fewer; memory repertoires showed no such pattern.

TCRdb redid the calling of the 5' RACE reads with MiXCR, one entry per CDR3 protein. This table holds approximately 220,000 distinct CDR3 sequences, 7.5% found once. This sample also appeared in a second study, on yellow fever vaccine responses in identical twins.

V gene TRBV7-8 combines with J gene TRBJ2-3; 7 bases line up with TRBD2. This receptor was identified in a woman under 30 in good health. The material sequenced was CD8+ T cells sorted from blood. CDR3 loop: CASSLGLWGGGTDTQYF. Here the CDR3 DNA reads TGTGCCAGCAGCTTAGGGTTGTGGGGGGGAGGCACAGATACGCAGTATTTT.